This record covers a single T cell receptor (beta chain). Study processing details: Reference gene primer amplification in the assay estimated nucleated cell counts. Profiled with immunoSEQ multiplex PCR; TCRdb holds only in-frame clones, not every one. That table gives V, J and clone size, and the DNA gave D and trimming. The data contain about 55,000 clones, 75% to 90% of them singletons. The data are from a study of blood T cell repertoires in COVID-19. This receptor was identified in a human donor in a cohort sampled during active COVID-19. Material: peripheral blood.

CDR3 DNA: TGTGCCAGCAGTACATCAGGGGGAGATAATCAGCCCCAGCATTTT. It specifies CASSTSGGDNQPQHF. This chain uses TRBV2 with TRBJ1-5, with 7 bases that match TRBD1. This CDR3 has 15 amino acids. With V trimmed by 5 bases and J by 4 bases, 8 bases remained unmatched. Germline V gene data show CDR1 as SNHLY and CDR2 as FYNNEI.